Listed here are 22 T cell receptor beta chains from one sample, sequenced in a study of T cell repertoires in cytomegalovirus infection. Their target antigens are unknown. MiXCR, run by TCRdb on the reads, gives a single entry per CDR3 protein. The table shows about 310,000 distinct CDR3 sequences, with roughly 25% occurring only once. The sample here was cultured PBMCs, taken from culture after CMV antigen stimulation. These TCRs come from a human donor in good health (CMV status not recorded). Some clones in this sample may be carry-over from other donors' samples.

This clonotype was seen once. The rearrangement joins TRBV20-1 to TRBJ1-1; D ambiguous. The CDR3 runs to 13 residues. Germline CDR1 DFQATT, CDR2 SNEGSKA (reference sequence). The V gene lost 6 bases and the J gene lost 3 bases, with 14 bases spanning the gap. CDR3 DNA: TGCAGTGCCCCTCAGATTGCGGACACTGAAGCTTTCTTT. Translated, it gives CSAPQIADTEAFF.

Ten or more counts support this clonotype. V is TRBV7-9 and J is TRBJ1-5; TRBD1 aligns across 7 bases. From germline, CDR1 is SEHNR and CDR2 FQNEAQ (reference sequence). Losses at the gene ends were 8 bases for V and 5 bases for J; bases not matched to a gene: 6. The CDR3 consists of 13 residues. DNA for the CDR3: TGTGCCAGCTCCCGACAGGGTGATCAGCCCCAGCATTTT. The encoded protein is CASSRQGDQPQHF.

This clonotype turned up a few times. The chain employs TRBV6-2 or TRBV6-3 and TRBJ2-5; D not certain. The CDR3 has 16 amino acids. Deletions cut 0 bases from V and 4 bases from J, with 15 bases between. Germline CDR1 is MNHEY and CDR2 is SVGEGT. The CDR3, as DNA: TGTGCCAGCAGTTACTCGGAGAACTGGCAATCAGAGACCCAGTACTTC. Translating gives CASSYSENWQSETQYF.

This clonotype was observed many times. The chain carries TRBV5-1 and TRBJ1-3; D not certain. Trimming removed 5 bases from V and 3 bases from J, with 9 bases in between. Germline V gives CDR1 SGHRS, CDR2 YFSETQ. The CDR3 runs to 13 residues. CDR3 DNA sequence: TGCGCCAGCAGTGCGGGCTATGGAAACACCATATATTTT. Translated, it gives CASSAGYGNTIYF.

The chain uses TRBV10-3 and TRBJ2-5, with D perhaps matching TRBD1 or TRBD2 (5 bases each). The V end lost 0 bases, the J end lost 4 bases, and 9 bases lay between the germline ends. Germline CDR1 ENHRY, CDR2 SYGVKD. The CDR3 is made up of 14 amino acids. CDR3 in DNA: TGTGCCATCAGTGAGTCGGCCGGGACAGAGACCCAGTACTTC. It translates to CAISESAGTETQYF.

This clonotype was found once. In DNA form, the CDR3 reads TGTGCCAGCAGTACCCGACTAGCGTTAGCCAAAAACATTCAGTACTTC. Its translation is CASSTRLALAKNIQYF. The chain joins TRBV6-5 to TRBJ2-4, with TRBD2 identical over 8 bases. CDR1 MNHEY and CDR2 SVGAGI come from the germline V gene. J lost 0 bases, V lost 5 bases, and 6 bases had no gene match. The CDR3 length is 16 residues.

DNA of the CDR3: TGTGCCACCAGCATGGAGAGGACCTCCTGGGGCGAGCAGTACTTC. It translates to CATSMERTSWGEQYF. The chain has TRBV15 and TRBJ2-7; no clear D. Germline values: CDR1 LNHNV, CDR2 YYDKDF (reference sequence). The CDR3 is 15 residues long. Trimming pared 4 bases from V and 6 bases from J, leaving 19 bases between.

This clonotype showed up just a few times. The chain employs TRBV6-1 and TRBJ2-5; 11 bases fit TRBD2. Germline V lookup: CDR1 MNHNS, CDR2 SASEGT. CDR3 length: 18 amino acids. V shed 1 base, J shed 1 base, and the junction held 8 bases outside the gene matches. The CDR3 sequence: CASSEGLAGGRRQETQYF. The CDR3 nucleotides are TGTGCCAGCAGTGAAGGGTTAGCGGGAGGGCGTCGCCAAGAGACCCAGTACTTC.

V usage is TRBV20-1 and J usage is TRBJ1-6; no definite D call. Germline V gene lookup returns CDR1 DFQATT and CDR2 SNEGSKA (reference sequence). V lost 1 base and J lost 5, with 9 bases in between. The CDR3 totals 14 residues. The CDR3 spells CSARASANNSPLHF. For the CDR3, the DNA is TGCAGTGCTAGAGCTTCAGCTAATAATTCACCCCTCCACTTT.

This clonotype was counted between two and nine times. The DNA for the CDR3 is TGTGCCAGCAGCCTTGCGGGGGCAGCGGGAGGGTTAGATGAGCAGTTCTTC. Translating it yields CASSLAGAAGGLDEQFF. The V call is TRBV7-2, the J call TRBJ2-1, with 10 bases matching TRBD2. The ends lost 5 bases at V and 8 bases at J; junction bases unmatched: 15. Germline V gene lookup returns CDR1 SGHTA and CDR2 FQGNSA. This CDR3 is 17 amino acids long.

J is TRBJ2-2 and V is TRBV24-1; TRBD2 agrees at 10 bases. Germline V CDR1 and CDR2: KGHDR, SFDVKD. V gave up 8 bases and J gave up 0 bases; unmatched junction bases: 20. CDR3 length equals 21 residues. The CDR3 loop reads CATMSTGLADRSGANTGELFF. DNA for the CDR3: TGTGCCACCATGTCAACCGGACTAGCGGATCGGTCTGGCGCGAACACCGGGGAGCTGTTTTTT.

V and J are TRBV6-5 and TRBJ2-7; 7 bases match TRBD1. Germline CDR1 and CDR2: MNHEY and SVGAGI. This CDR3 has 14 amino acids. J gave up 4 bases and V 4 bases, and 7 bases lay outside the gene matches. The CDR3 loop reads CASSSTGNPYEQYF. DNA for the CDR3: TGTGCCAGCAGTTCGACAGGGAACCCTTACGAGCAGTACTTC.

This clonotype was counted between two and nine times. The chain couples TRBV6-2 or TRBV6-3 to TRBJ2-3, with D possibly TRBD1 on 6 matching bases. V lost 8 bases, J lost 3 bases, and 12 bases lay in between. Germline loops: CDR1 MNHEY, CDR2 SVGEGT. The CDR3 covers 13 residues. The CDR3 reads CASAHRVTDTQYF. DNA of the CDR3: TGTGCCAGCGCCCACAGGGTTACAGATACGCAGTATTTT.

This clonotype was observed many times. The chain recombines TRBV7-2 with TRBJ2-1, with D maybe TRBD2 (6 bases). CDR3 length equals 13 residues. Deletions cut 3 bases from V and 6 bases from J, with 9 bases between. The germline gives CDR1 SGHTA, CDR2 FQGNSA. The chain's CDR3 is CASSLAGRNEQFF. The CDR3 DNA follows: TGTGCCAGCAGCTTGGCGGGACGCAATGAGCAGTTCTTC. The full variable domain, with the rest looked up from reference TRBV7-2 and TRBJ2-1, is GAGVSQSPSNKVTEKGKDVELRCDPISGHTALYWYRQSLGQGLEFLIYFQGNSAPDKSGLPSDRFSAERTGGSVSTLTIQRTQQEDSAVYLCASSLAGRNEQFFGPGTRLTVL.

The rearrangement joins TRBV20-1 to TRBJ2-5; D is perhaps TRBD1 (6 bases). CDR3 length equals 14 residues. Germline V gives CDR1 DFQATT, CDR2 SNEGSKA (reference sequence). The V end lost 3 bases, the J end lost 3 bases, and 14 bases lay between the germline ends. CDR3 sequence reads: CSARPGTSKETQYF. The DNA of the CDR3 is TGCAGTGCTAGGCCCGGGACATCGAAAGAGACCCAGTACTTC.

The genes are TRBV12-3 or TRBV12-4 and TRBJ2-7; tentative D call: TRBD1 (6 bases). Trimming took 6 bases from V and 6 from J, leaving 12 bases between them. This CDR3 has 12 amino acids. The CDR3 DNA reads TGTGCCAGCAGCAGAGGACAGAGCGAGCAGTACTTC. It encodes CASSRGQSEQYF.

V gene TRBV10-3 combines with J gene TRBJ1-2; 8 nucleotides match TRBD1. Germline V gene data show CDR1 as ENHRY and CDR2 as SYGVKD. V lost 8 bases to trimming and J lost 6 bases; unmatched junction nucleotides: 5. The CDR3 runs to 12 residues. CDR3 coding DNA: TGTGCCATCTTCCAGGGGGCAGATGGCTACACCTTC. Its protein is CAIFQGADGYTF.

This clonotype has more than one count but fewer than ten. The V and J genes are TRBV20-1 and TRBJ2-1; 9 bases are shared with TRBD2. The germline V gene encodes CDR1 DFQATT and CDR2 SNEGSKA (reference sequence). V shed 7 bases and J 4 bases; nucleotides not matched to a gene: 5. The CDR3 extends over 13 amino acids. The CDR3, as DNA: TGCAGTGGGGGCCTAGCGGGATACAATGAGCAGTTCTTC. This gives the protein CSGGLAGYNEQFF.

This clonotype was seen repeatedly, ten times or more. J is TRBJ2-2 and V is TRBV7-2, with D possibly being TRBD1 (5 bases). The germline V and J ends were trimmed by 3 bases and 7 bases, with 9 bases remaining between them. The CDR3 contains 13 residues. Germline V CDR1 and CDR2: SGHTA, FQGNSA. CDR3 sequence: CASSFGHFGELFF. The DNA of the CDR3 is TGTGCCAGCAGCTTCGGACACTTCGGGGAGCTGTTTTTT.

The chain employs TRBV11-2 and TRBJ1-2, with D uncertain. CDR1 is SGHAT and CDR2 is FQNNGV in the germline V gene. CDR3 length: 15 residues. V was pared by 5 bases and J by 6 bases, with 19 bases between. The CDR3 sequence is CASSPEQRASHGYTF. The CDR3 DNA follows: TGTGCCAGCAGCCCGGAGCAGAGGGCGTCCCATGGCTACACCTTC.

A remark on this clonotype: An end of the junction does not agree with germline; a read error may underlie this. J is TRBJ2-4 and V is TRBV6-1; perhaps TRBD1 as D (6 bases). Germline-derived CDR1 and CDR2 are MNHNS and SASEGT. This CDR3 is built from 11 residues. The DNA for the CDR3 is TGTGCCAGCAGTGAAGACAGGGAACGTTTGTTC. Its translation: CASSEDRERLF.

This clonotype was seen a handful of times. The genes are TRBV7-9 and TRBJ1-2, with D unresolved. The germline V and J ends were trimmed by 6 bases and 2 bases, with 10 bases remaining between them. This CDR3 contains 13 residues. Germline V gene sequence: CDR1 SEHNR, CDR2 FQNEAQ (reference sequence). CDR3 bases: TGTGCCAGCAGTGCTCTTGTCAACTATGGCTACACCTTC. Translation gives CASSALVNYGYTF.